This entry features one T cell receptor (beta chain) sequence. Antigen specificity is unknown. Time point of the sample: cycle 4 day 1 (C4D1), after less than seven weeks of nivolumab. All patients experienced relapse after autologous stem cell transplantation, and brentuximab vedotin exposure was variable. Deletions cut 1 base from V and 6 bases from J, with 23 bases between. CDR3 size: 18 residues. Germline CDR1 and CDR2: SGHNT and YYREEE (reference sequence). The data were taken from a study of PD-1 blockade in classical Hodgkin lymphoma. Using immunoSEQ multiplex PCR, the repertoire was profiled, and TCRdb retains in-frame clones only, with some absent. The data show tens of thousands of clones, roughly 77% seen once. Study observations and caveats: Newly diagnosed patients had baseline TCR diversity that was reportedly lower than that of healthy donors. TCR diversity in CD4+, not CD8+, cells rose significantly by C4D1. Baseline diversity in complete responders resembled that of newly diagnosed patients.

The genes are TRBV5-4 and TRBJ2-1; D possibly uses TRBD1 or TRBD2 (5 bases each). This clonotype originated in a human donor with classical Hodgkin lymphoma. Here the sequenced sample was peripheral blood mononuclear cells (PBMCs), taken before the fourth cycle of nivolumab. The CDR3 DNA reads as TGTGCCAGCAGCTTGATTGACGGTGAGGGGACCTGGCCCAATGAGCAGTTCTTC. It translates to CASSLIDGEGTWPNEQFF.